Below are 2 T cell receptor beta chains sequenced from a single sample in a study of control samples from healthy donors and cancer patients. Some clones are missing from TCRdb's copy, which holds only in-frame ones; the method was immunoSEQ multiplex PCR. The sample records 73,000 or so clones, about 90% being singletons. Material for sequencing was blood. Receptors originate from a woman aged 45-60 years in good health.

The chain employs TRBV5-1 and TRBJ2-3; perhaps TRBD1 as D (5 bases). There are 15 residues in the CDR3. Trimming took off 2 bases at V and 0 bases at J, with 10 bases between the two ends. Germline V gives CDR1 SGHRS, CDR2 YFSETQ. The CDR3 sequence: CASSFKGQSTDTQYF. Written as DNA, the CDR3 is TGCGCCAGCAGCTTTAAAGGACAAAGCACAGATACGCAGTATTTT. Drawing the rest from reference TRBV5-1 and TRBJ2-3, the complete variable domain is KAGVTQTPRYLIKTRGQQVTLSCSPISGHRSVSWYQQTPGQGLQFLFEYFSETQRNKGNFPGRFSGRQFSNSRSEMNVSTLELGDSALYLCASSFKGQSTDTQYFGPGTRLTVL.

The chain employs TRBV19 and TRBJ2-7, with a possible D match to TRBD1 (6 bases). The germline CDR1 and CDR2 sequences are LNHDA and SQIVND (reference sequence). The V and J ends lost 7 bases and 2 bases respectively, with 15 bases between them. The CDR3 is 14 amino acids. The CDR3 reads CASKERQATYEQYF. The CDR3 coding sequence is TGTGCCAGTAAAGAGAGACAGGCGACCTACGAGCAGTACTTC.